This paragraph covers one T cell receptor beta chain sequence. Its matching antigen is unknown. A CD45RA-negative memory subset and a CD45RA+ naive subset were separated from the CD4+ cells. This sample was taken from a study of shared clonotypes between healthy human individuals. The data were produced by immunoSEQ multiplex PCR, yet TCRdb's version contains in-frame clones alone and is incomplete. This sample has over a million clones; around 98% occur once, and the top ten carry about 0.4%. Study conclusions and caveats: The authors expected sequencing depth to affect clonotype sharing among donors.

Per germline, CDR1 KGHSH and CDR2 LQKENI. V lost 3 bases and J lost 0, with 18 bases in between. The length of the CDR3 is 18 residues. The V call is TRBV18, the J call TRBJ1-3; D is uncertain. This receptor was obtained from a young man in good health. Sequenced: naive CD4+ T cells sorted from blood. The subset: CD45RA+ positively selected. CDR3 region: CASSPPRTDPHSGNTIYF. The CDR3 DNA follows: TGTGCCAGCTCACCCCCTCGCACGGACCCCCACTCTGGAAACACCATATATTTT.